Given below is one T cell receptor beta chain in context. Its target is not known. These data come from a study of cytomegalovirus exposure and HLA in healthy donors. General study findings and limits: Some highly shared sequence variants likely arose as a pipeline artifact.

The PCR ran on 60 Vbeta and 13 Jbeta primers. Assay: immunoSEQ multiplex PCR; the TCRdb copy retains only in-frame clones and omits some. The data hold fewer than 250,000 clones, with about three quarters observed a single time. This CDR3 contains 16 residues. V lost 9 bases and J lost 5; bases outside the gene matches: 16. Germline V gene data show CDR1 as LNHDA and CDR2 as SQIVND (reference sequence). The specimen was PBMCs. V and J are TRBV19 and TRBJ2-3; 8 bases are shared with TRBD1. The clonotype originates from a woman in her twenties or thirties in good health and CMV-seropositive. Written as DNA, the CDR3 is TGTGCCAGCTCAAAAGGGTGGAGACAGGGGATAGATACGCAGTATTTT. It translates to CASSKGWRQGIDTQYF.